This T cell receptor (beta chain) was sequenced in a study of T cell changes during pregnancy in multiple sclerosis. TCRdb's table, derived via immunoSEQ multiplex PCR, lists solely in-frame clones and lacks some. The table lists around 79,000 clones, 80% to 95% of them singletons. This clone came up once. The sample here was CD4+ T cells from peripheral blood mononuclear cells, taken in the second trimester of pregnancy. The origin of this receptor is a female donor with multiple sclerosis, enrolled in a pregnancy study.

CDR3 residues: CASSFGTQETQYF. In DNA, the CDR3 is TGTGCCAGCAGCTTCGGGACTCAAGAGACCCAGTACTTC. The chain joins TRBV5-4 to TRBJ2-5; D perhaps matches TRBD2 (6 bases). The V gene lost 2 bases and the J gene lost 2 bases, with 7 bases spanning the gap. The CDR3 length is 13 residues. CDR1 and CDR2 from the germline V gene are SGHNT and YYREEE (reference sequence).